The entry below describes one T cell receptor beta chain. Its antigen is still unknown. The CDR3 covers 14 residues. With V trimmed by 6 bases and J by 9 bases, 10 bases remained unmatched. Germline V gives CDR1 MNHEY, CDR2 SMNVEV (reference sequence). These data come from a study of T cells in Graves' hyperthyroidism and ophthalmopathy. Diagnoses used clinical symptoms, serum thyroxine and TRAb, thyroid ultrasound and orbital computed tomography. Amplified TCR beta CDR3 regions derived from RNA transcripts. HTBI primers were the set used in a first-round RT-PCR of the TCR CDR3. Each CDR3 protein is one row after TCRdb ran MiXCR on the multiplex PCR reads. The table records about half a million distinct CDR3 sequences, 15% to 20% of them present only once. Study-wide points: Among thyroid clonotypes expanded above 0.001, most also appeared in blood.

Sequencing was carried out using blood. The TCR originated in a man between 40 and 49 years old with Graves' ophthalmopathy. The chain combines TRBV27 with TRBJ2-1; 8 nucleotides agree with TRBD2. The CDR3 sequence is CASSRMGTRAEQFF. CDR3 nucleotides: TGTGCCAGCAGCCGAATGGGGACTAGAGCTGAGCAGTTCTTC.